This T cell receptor beta chain is drawn from a study of a mutant IDH1 vaccine in newly diagnosed glioma. Whole-study context: Treated patients were about 60% male, roughly 38% female, mean age about 43 years. Prior therapy was radiotherapy, temozolomide, or both; most received both. Study-wide points: The study observed vaccine-induced immune responses in around 94% of patients.

Germline CDR1 and CDR2: SGHAT and FQDESV (reference sequence). Between the trimmed V and J ends, which lost 6 bases and 8 bases, there was a span of 20 bases. The CDR3 is 15 amino acids. The time point is: baseline, week 1 (first vaccination visit). Treatment of the sample: pre-vaccination baseline after standard-of-care therapy. New WHO grade 3 or 4 astrocytomas that were IDH1-mutant and ATRX-lost had been found in donors. Details on this clone: Its antigen is unidentified.

Sequenced by immunoSEQ multiplex PCR; TCRdb stores in-frame clones only, minus some. Altogether approximately 92,000 clones are present, 83% being singletons, with the ten largest covering 7% to 9%. The starting material was PBMCs, obtained from a glioma patient treated with radiotherapy, temozolomide or both. The TCR sequence derives from a woman between 50 and 59 years old with glioma. The gene calls are TRBV11-1 and TRBJ2-4; D remains ambiguous. The CDR3 DNA reads TGTGCCAGCAGTCCTAACCTAGGGTCAGGTTACATTCAGTACTTC. This encodes CASSPNLGSGYIQYF.